This TCR beta chain was sequenced in a study of T cell responses to AZD1222 COVID-19 vaccine. CDR3 length equals 14 residues. Germline V lookup: CDR1 SGHRS, CDR2 YFSETQ. The ends were cut back, 5 bases at V and 3 bases at J, with 12 bases in the middle. Profiled with immunoSEQ multiplex PCR; TCRdb holds only in-frame clones, not every one. The sample has roughly 140,000 clones; more than 75% are singletons. The clonotype comes from an adult who received the AZD1222 COVID-19 vaccine. Sequenced material: peripheral blood, taken 28 days after the second AZD1222 dose. This rearrangement joins TRBV5-1 to TRBJ2-1, with unresolved D. CDR3 sequence (DNA): TGCGCCAGCAGTGGGCCTCAGAGCTACAATGAGCAGTTCTTC. Amino acid sequence: CASSGPQSYNEQFF. The variable domain in full, with the rest retrieved from reference TRBV5-1 and TRBJ2-1, is KAGVTQTPRYLIKTRGQQVTLSCSPISGHRSVSWYQQTPGQGLQFLFEYFSETQRNKGNFPGRFSGRQFSNSRSEMNVSTLELGDSALYLCASSGPQSYNEQFFGPGTRLTVL.